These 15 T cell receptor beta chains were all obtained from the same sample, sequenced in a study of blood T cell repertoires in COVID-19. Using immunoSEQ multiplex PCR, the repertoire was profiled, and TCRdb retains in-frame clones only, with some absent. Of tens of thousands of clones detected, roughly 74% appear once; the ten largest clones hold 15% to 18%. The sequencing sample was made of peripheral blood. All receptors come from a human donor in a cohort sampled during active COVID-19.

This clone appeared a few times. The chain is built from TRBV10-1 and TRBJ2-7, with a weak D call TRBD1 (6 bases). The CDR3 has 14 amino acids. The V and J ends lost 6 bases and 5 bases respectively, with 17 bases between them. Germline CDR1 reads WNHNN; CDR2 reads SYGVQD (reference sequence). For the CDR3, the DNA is TGCGCCAGCAGCCGGGAACAGGGAGTCGACGAGCAGTACTTC. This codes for CASSREQGVDEQYF.

The CDR3 DNA is TGTGCCAGCAGCTTTCAACTAGCGGGAGACAATGAGCAGTTCTTC. Translation gives CASSFQLAGDNEQFF. The chain recombines TRBV11-1 with TRBJ2-1, with 11 bases fitting TRBD2. The CDR3 extends over 15 amino acids. Per germline, CDR1 SGHAT and CDR2 FQDESV (reference sequence). J lost 5 bases, V lost 3 bases, and 3 bases had no gene match.

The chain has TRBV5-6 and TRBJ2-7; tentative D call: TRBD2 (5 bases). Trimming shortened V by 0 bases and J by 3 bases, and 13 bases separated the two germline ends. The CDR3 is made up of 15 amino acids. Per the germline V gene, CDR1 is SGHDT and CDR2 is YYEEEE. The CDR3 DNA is TGTGCCAGCAGCTTGGCAACCAGCGGCGGCTACGAGCAGTACTTC. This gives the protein CASSLATSGGYEQYF.

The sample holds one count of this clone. CDR3 sequence: CASTSQGAVAKNIQYF. Written as DNA, the CDR3 is TGTGCCAGCACCTCCCAGGGGGCGGTGGCCAAAAACATTCAGTACTTC. The rearrangement links TRBV6-6 to TRBJ2-4; TRBD1 matches 8 bases. The CDR3 is 16 amino acids. CDR1 MNHNY and CDR2 SVGAGI come from the germline V gene (reference sequence). J lost 1 base, V lost 7 bases, and 9 bases had no gene match.

This CDR3 is CASRPRGTFSTDTQYF. CDR3 bases: TGTGCCAGCAGACCCAGGGGTACCTTTAGCACAGATACGCAGTATTTT. V gene TRBV7-9 combines with J gene TRBJ2-3; D might be TRBD1 (6 bases). The CDR3 has 16 residues. Germline V gives CDR1 SEHNR, CDR2 FQNEAQ (reference sequence). Trimming took 6 bases from V and 0 from J, leaving 16 bases between them.

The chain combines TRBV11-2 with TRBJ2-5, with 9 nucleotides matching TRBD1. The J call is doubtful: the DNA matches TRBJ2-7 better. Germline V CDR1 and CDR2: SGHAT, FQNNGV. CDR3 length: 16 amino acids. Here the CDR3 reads CASSPSIRDRAYEQYF. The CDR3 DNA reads TGTGCCAGCAGCCCGTCTATCCGGGACAGGGCCTACGAGCAGTACTTC.

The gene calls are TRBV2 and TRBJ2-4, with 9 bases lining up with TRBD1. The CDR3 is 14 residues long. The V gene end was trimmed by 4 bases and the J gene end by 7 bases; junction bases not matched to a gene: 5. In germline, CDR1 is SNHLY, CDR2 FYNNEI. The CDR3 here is CASSGGQGSNIQYF. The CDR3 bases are TGTGCCAGCAGTGGGGGACAGGGAAGTAACATTCAGTACTTC.

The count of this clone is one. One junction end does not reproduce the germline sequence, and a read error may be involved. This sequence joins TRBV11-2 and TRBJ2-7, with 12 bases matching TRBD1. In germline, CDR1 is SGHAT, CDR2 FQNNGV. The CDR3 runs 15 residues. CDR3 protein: CASSPGPGQGASFAF. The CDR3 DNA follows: TGTGCCAGCAGCCCAGGGCCGGGACAGGGGGCGTCCTTTGCCTTC.

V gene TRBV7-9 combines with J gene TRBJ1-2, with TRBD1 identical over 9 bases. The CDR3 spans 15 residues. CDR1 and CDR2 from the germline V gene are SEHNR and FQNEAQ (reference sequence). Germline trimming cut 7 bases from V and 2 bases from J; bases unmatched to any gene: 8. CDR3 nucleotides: TGTGCCAGCACCCTGGGCGGACAGGGGAACTATGGCTACACCTTC. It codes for CASTLGGQGNYGYTF.

The CDR3 is CASTKAGSLVSYTF. The CDR3 DNA reads as TGTGCCAGCACCAAGGCAGGTAGTTTGGTATCCTACACCTTC. This chain links TRBV6-5 with TRBJ1-2; D not resolved. The V gene lost 7 bases and the J gene lost 10 bases, with 22 bases spanning the gap. Germline assignment: CDR1 MNHEY and CDR2 SVGAGI. The CDR3 is made up of 14 amino acids.

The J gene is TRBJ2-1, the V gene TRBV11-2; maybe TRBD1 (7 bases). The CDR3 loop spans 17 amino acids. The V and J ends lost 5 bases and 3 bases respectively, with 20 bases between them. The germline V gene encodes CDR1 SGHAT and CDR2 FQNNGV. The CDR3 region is CASSRIQGGSNYNEQFF. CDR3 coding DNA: TGTGCCAGCAGCCGAATCCAGGGGGGTAGTAACTACAATGAGCAGTTCTTC.

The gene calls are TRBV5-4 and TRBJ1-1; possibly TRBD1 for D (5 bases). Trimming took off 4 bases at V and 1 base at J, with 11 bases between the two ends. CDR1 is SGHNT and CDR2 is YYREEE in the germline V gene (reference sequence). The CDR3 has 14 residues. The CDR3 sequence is CASSPQAPNTEAFF. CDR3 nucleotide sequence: TGTGCCAGCAGCCCACAGGCCCCGAACACTGAAGCTTTCTTT.

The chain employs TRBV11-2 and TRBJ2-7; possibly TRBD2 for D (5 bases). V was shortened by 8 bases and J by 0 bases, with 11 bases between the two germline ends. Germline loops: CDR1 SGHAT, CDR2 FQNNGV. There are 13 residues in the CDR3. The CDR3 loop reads CASPGKHSYEQYF. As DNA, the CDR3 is TGTGCCAGCCCCGGGAAGCACTCCTACGAGCAGTACTTC.

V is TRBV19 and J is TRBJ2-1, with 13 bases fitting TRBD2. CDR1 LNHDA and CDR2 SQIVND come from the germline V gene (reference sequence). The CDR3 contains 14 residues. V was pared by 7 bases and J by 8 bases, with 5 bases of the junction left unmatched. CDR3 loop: CASMGTSGIDEQFF. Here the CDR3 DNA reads TGTGCCAGTATGGGGACTAGCGGGATCGATGAGCAGTTCTTC.

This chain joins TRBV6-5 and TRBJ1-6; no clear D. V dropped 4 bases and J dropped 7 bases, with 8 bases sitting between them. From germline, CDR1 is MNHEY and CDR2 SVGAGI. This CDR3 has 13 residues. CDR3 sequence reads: CASSSTANSPLHF. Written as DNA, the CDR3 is TGTGCCAGCAGTTCAACAGCCAATTCACCCCTCCACTTT.